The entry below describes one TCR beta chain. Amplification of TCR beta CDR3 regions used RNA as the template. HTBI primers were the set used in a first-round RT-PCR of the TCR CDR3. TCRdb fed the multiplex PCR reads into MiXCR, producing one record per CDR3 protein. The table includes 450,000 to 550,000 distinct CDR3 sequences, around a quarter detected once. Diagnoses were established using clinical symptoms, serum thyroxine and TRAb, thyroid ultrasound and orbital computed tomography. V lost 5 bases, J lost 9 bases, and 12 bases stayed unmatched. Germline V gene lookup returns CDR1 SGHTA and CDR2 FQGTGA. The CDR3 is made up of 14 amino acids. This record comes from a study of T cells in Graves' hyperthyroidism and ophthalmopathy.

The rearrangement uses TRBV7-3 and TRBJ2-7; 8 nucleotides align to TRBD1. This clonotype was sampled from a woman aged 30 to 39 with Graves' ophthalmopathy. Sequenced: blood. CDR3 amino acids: CASSLTGQGNRQYF. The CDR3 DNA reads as TGTGCCAGCAGCCTTACCGGACAGGGCAATCGGCAGTACTTC.